Below, one T cell receptor (beta chain) is given with its context. Its antigen remains unknown. The sample belongs to a study of shared clonotypes between healthy human individuals. Some clones are missing from TCRdb's copy, which holds only in-frame ones; the method was immunoSEQ multiplex PCR. The data show approximately 2,300,000 clones, less than 95% seen once. Division of CD4+ cells produced a CD45RA+ naive subset and a CD45RA-negative memory subset. Study findings and constraints: Clonotypes that were shared across a handful of donors made up around 5% of naive CD4 clonotypes.

CDR3 size: 14 residues. V was clipped by 0 bases and J by 6 bases, with 9 bases between them. CDR1 and CDR2 (germline): SGDLS, YYNGEE. The specimen sequenced was naive CD4+ T cells from PBMCs. Regarding subset: CD45RA+ positively selected. This receptor was identified in a man between 18 and 35 years old in good health. Some clones in this sample may be carry-over from other donors' samples. This rearrangement joins TRBV9 to TRBJ2-2; TRBD2 might be the D (5 bases). As DNA, the CDR3 is TGTGCCAGCAGCGTAGCCCCCGGGGCCGGGGAGCTGTTTTTT. This sequence encodes CASSVAPGAGELFF.